What follows are 10 T cell receptor beta chains derived from one specimen sequenced in a study of regulatory T cells in long-lasting Graves disease. To make TCR beta libraries, researchers used iRepertoire HTBI primers and Arm-PCR of CDR3 regions. In TCRdb, the multiplex PCR reads were re-called with MiXCR into one record per CDR3 protein. The sample holds around 400,000 distinct CDR3 sequences; 14% to 15% are singletons and the top ten take approximately 8%. Sample time point: newly diagnosed GD, antithyroid drugs for less than 3 months. RNA extracted from PBMCs served as the sequencing template. This sample also belongs to another study, concerning T cells in Graves' hyperthyroidism and ophthalmopathy.

The specimen was peripheral blood mononuclear cells (PBMCs), collected at new diagnosis, from a patient treated with antithyroid drugs. These receptors were obtained from a woman between 40 and 50 years old with Graves disease.

This clonotype was found many times. V usage is TRBV30 and J usage is TRBJ1-5; 7 nucleotides align to TRBD1. CDR1 GTSNPN and CDR2 SVGIG come from the germline V gene (reference sequence). V was clipped by 4 bases and J by 7 bases; unmatched bases: 10. CDR3 length equals 14 residues. In DNA form, the CDR3 reads TGTGCCTGGAAGGGGGACAGCCAAGGACAGCCCCAGCATTTT. The encoded protein is CAWKGDSQGQPQHF.

The rearrangement uses TRBV7-9 and TRBJ2-5; 8 bases are a match to TRBD2. The CDR3 consists of 17 residues. From germline, CDR1 is SEHNR and CDR2 FQNEAQ (reference sequence). The V gene end was trimmed by 3 bases and the J gene end by 5 bases; junction bases not matched to a gene: 14. The CDR3 loop reads CASSLAQDSGVRETQYF. Written as DNA, the CDR3 is TGTGCCAGCAGCTTGGCCCAGGATAGCGGGGTTCGGGAGACCCAGTACTTC.

The table lists this clonotype with many counts. This chain links TRBV14 with TRBJ2-1, with 11 bases identical to TRBD2. Germline CDR1 is SGHDN and CDR2 is FVKESK. The CDR3 runs 16 residues. V gave up 4 bases and J gave up 2 bases; unmatched junction bases: 4. CDR3 nucleotides: TGTGCCAGCAGCCTCATAGCGGGAGGGCCCTACAATGAGCAGTTCTTC. This codes for CASSLIAGGPYNEQFF.

This clonotype was detected once. The V gene is TRBV5-4, the J gene TRBJ2-7; weak D call: TRBD2 (6 bases). The CDR3 loop spans 13 amino acids. Trimming shortened V by 4 bases and J by 3 bases, and 11 bases separated the two germline ends. Germline CDR1 SGHNT, CDR2 YYREEE (reference sequence). CDR3 in amino acids: CASSMDYLYEQYF. CDR3 in DNA: TGTGCCAGCAGCATGGACTACCTCTACGAGCAGTACTTC.

To note about this clonotype: Being one base from a much bigger clone, this may be a read error. This chain's CDR3 is CSSRWSKNIQYF. The DNA for the CDR3 is TGCAGTTCTAGGTGGTCCAAAAACATTCAGTACTTC. The chain has TRBV20-1 and TRBJ2-4, with unresolved D. The CDR3 runs 12 residues. CDR1 DFQATT and CDR2 SNEGSKA come from the germline V gene (reference sequence).

In its sample, this clonotype was seen a few times. The chain recombines TRBV19 with TRBJ2-1; the match to TRBD1 covers 8 bases. Per germline, CDR1 LNHDA and CDR2 SQIVND (reference sequence). J gave up 2 bases and V 7 bases, and 10 bases lay outside the gene matches. The CDR3 has 16 residues. The CDR3, as DNA: TGTGCCAGTAACCCTGGCCGGGACAGGACCTACAATGAGCAGTTCTTC. Residues: CASNPGRDRTYNEQFF.

Only a few counts were recorded for this clonotype. It may be a read error: a sequence one base away is much more abundant. The rearrangement uses TRBV7-9 and TRBJ2-3; D not resolved. From germline, CDR1 is SEHNR and CDR2 FQNEAQ (reference sequence). Trimming took off 1 base at V and 2 bases at J, with 4 bases between the two ends. The CDR3 is 13 residues long. The CDR3 loop reads CASSLVPTDTQYF. The CDR3 coding sequence is TGTGCCAGCAGCTTAGTACCCACAGATACGCAGTATTTT.

This clonotype was recorded at least ten times. The chain carries TRBV11-2 and TRBJ1-3; maybe TRBD1 (6 bases). Germline CDR1 reads SGHAT; CDR2 reads FQNNGV. The CDR3 totals 16 residues. Trimming shortened V by 1 base and J by 2 bases, and 12 bases separated the two germline ends. CDR3 sequence (DNA): TGTGCCAGCAGCTTAGGGAGGGGGAGGCCTGGAAACACCATATATTTT. Its translation is CASSLGRGRPGNTIYF. The full variable domain, completed using reference TRBV11-2 and TRBJ1-3, is EAGVAQSPRYKIIEKRQSVAFWCNPISGHATLYWYQQILGQGPKLLIQFQNNGVVDDSQLPKDRFSAERLKGVDSTLKIQPAKLEDSAVYLCASSLGRGRPGNTIYFGEGSWLTVV.

This clonotype was detected many times. The CDR3 coding sequence is TGTGCCAGCAGCTACAGGGCGGGGGCAGATACGCAGTATTTT. It is translated as CASSYRAGADTQYF. This chain connects TRBV7-2 to TRBJ2-3; a weak D match, TRBD2 (7 bases). The germline gives CDR1 SGHTA, CDR2 FQGNSA. The CDR3 has 14 amino acids. V was pared by 4 bases and J by 4 bases, with 12 bases between.

Points on this clonotype: A clone one base away is much larger, so this may be a read error. The chain employs TRBV27 and TRBJ2-7; 13 nucleotides align to TRBD2. Germline V CDR1 and CDR2: MNHEY, SMNVEV (reference sequence). There are 17 residues in the CDR3. V trimming: 7 bases; J trimming: 7 bases; junction bases outside the gene matches: 16. The CDR3 sequence is CASNTLRTSGSMDEQYF. CDR3 nucleotides: TGTGCCAGCAACACACTCAGGACTAGCGGGAGTATGGATGAGCAGTACTTC.